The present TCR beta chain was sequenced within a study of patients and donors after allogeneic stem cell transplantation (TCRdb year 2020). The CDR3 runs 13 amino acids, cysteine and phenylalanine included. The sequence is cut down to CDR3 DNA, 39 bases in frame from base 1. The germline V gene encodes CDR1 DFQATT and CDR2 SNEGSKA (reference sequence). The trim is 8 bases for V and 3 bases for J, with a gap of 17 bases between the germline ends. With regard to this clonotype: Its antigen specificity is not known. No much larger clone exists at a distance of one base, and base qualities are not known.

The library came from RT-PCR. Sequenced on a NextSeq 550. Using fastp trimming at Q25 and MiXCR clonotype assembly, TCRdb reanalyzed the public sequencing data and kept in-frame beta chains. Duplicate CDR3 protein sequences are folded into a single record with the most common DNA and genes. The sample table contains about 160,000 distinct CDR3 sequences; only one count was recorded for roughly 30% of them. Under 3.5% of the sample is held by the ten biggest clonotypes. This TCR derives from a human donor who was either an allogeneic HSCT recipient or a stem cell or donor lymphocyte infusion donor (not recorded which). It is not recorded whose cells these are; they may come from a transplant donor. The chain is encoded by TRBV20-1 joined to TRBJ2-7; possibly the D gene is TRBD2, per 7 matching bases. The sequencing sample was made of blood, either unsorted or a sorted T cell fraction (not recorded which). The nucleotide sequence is TGCAGTCCGAGGGGGGGAACCAGCTACGAGCAGTACTTC. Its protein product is CSPRGGTSYEQYF.